These 20 T cell receptor beta chains originate from one sample sequenced in a study of cytomegalovirus exposure and HLA in healthy donors (dated by TCRdb to the late 2010s). Library preparation was by the immunoSEQ multiplex PCR assay. A mixture of 60 forward primers for TCR Vbeta segments and 13 reverse primers for TCR Jbeta segments was used in the multiplex PCR. TCRdb took over this immuneACCESS table, retaining in-frame rearrangements with V and J assigned. Such tables are incomplete; in checked studies, under half of the missing clones stem from an unresolved V gene, and the remainder is unexplained. The sample records some 170,000 clones, around 88% of which are singletons. Of the sample, 0.85% falls within the top ten clones. Sequences were obtained from PBMCs. These receptors all come from a woman aged 25 to 45 in good health and CMV-seronegative.

This rearrangement joins TRBV5-1 to TRBJ2-3; 9 bases are shared with TRBD2. Germline V gives CDR1 SGHRS, CDR2 YFSETQ. V gave up 3 bases and J gave up 4 bases; unmatched junction bases: 12. The CDR3 length is 17 residues. The CDR3, as DNA: TGCGCCAGCAGCTCCCTGATGCGCGGGGGGGGCTCAGATACGCAGTATTTT. Translating it yields CASSSLMRGGGSDTQYF.

The V gene is TRBV9, the J gene TRBJ2-3, with 11 bases identical to TRBD2. Germline V CDR1 and CDR2: SGDLS, YYNGEE. With V trimmed by 3 bases and J by 1 base, 4 bases remained unmatched. The CDR3 is made up of 16 amino acids. CDR3 sequence reads: CASSALTSGGTDTQYF. CDR3 bases: TGTGCCAGCAGCGCCCTGACTAGCGGGGGCACAGATACGCAGTATTTT.

The chain links TRBV5-4 to TRBJ2-2, with 11 bases aligning to TRBD1. The CDR3 spans 15 residues. Germline loops: CDR1 SGHNT, CDR2 YYREEE (reference sequence). The trim removed 1 base at V and 6 bases at J, leaving 2 bases unmatched. The CDR3 sequence: CASSLLGQGAGELFF. The CDR3 region has the DNA TGTGCCAGCAGCTTGTTGGGACAGGGGGCCGGGGAGCTGTTTTTT.

This sequence joins TRBV19 and TRBJ1-4; D is unclear. The CDR3 totals 10 residues. V lost 9 bases, J lost 4 bases, and 3 bases lay in between. The germline CDR1 and CDR2 sequences are LNHDA and SQIVND (reference sequence). In DNA, the CDR3 is TGTGCCAGCGGTAATGAAAAACTGTTTTTT. This sequence encodes CASGNEKLFF.

CDR3 nucleotides: TGTGCCAGCAGCCACGGACAGGGGGGCTACGAGCAGTACTTC. Its translation: CASSHGQGGYEQYF. This chain uses TRBV7-9 with TRBJ2-7; 10 bases are a match to TRBD1. V trimming: 5 bases; J trimming: 3 bases; junction bases outside the gene matches: 4. Germline CDR1 reads SEHNR; CDR2 reads FQNEAQ (reference sequence). The CDR3 has 14 residues.

The table lists this clone with a few counts. V is TRBV6-1 and J is TRBJ1-1; TRBD1 is a possible D gene (6 bases). V dropped 6 bases and J dropped 5 bases, with 19 bases sitting between them. Germline V gene data show CDR1 as MNHNS and CDR2 as SASEGT. The CDR3 runs to 15 residues. The CDR3 DNA reads as TGTGCCAGCAGGACTCTCACAGGGATCCCGACTGAAGCTTTCTTT. Encoded protein: CASRTLTGIPTEAFF.

The chain uses TRBV6-1 and TRBJ2-4; 10 bases line up with TRBD2. The junction had 9 bases not matched to a gene; V was cut back by 2 bases and J by 2 bases. CDR3 length: 18 residues. CDR1 is MNHNS and CDR2 is SASEGT in the germline V gene. Written as DNA, the CDR3 is TGTGCCAGCAGTGAAAACCGGATAGCGGGAGGAACCAAAAACATTCAGTACTTC. Its translation is CASSENRIAGGTKNIQYF.

J is TRBJ2-7 and V is TRBV5-4, with 10 bases identical to TRBD2. The CDR3 runs to 17 residues. Germline CDR1 is SGHNT and CDR2 is YYREEE (reference sequence). J was trimmed by 7 bases and V by 4 bases; bases with no gene match: 17. The CDR3 is CASSHQREGPLGYEQYF. In DNA, the CDR3 is TGTGCCAGCAGCCATCAGCGGGAGGGCCCCCTCGGGTATGAGCAGTACTTC.

The rearrangement uses TRBV27 and TRBJ2-7; possibly TRBD1 for D (5 bases). The germline V gene encodes CDR1 MNHEY and CDR2 SMNVEV (reference sequence). V gave up 5 bases and J gave up 0 bases, with 11 bases separating them. This CDR3 comprises 14 residues. For the CDR3, the DNA is TGTGCCAGCAGTCGGATAGACAGCTCCTACGAGCAGTACTTC. Its protein product is CASSRIDSSYEQYF.

V and J are TRBV10-2 and TRBJ1-2; a possible D gene is TRBD1 (6 bases). This CDR3 has 17 residues. Germline V gene sequence: CDR1 WSHSY, CDR2 SAAADI. Trimming pared 6 bases from V and 0 bases from J, leaving 20 bases between. The CDR3 DNA is TGCGCCAGCAGGTACACCCCGGACAGTCTCTCTAACTATGGCTACACCTTC. Translated: CASRYTPDSLSNYGYTF.

The chain recombines TRBV9 with TRBJ2-3; TRBD1 is a possible D gene (6 bases). V lost 4 bases and J 6 bases, leaving 18 bases between the germline ends. Germline CDR1 is SGDLS and CDR2 is YYNGEE. The CDR3 length is 15 residues. CDR3 loop: CASSPRTPQGDTQYF. DNA of the CDR3: TGTGCCAGCAGCCCCCGGACTCCCCAGGGGGATACGCAGTATTTT.

Here the CDR3 reads CASSGGGEDQPQHF. The CDR3 coding sequence is TGCGCCAGCAGCGGGGGTGGGGAGGATCAGCCCCAGCATTTT. The gene calls are TRBV4-1 and TRBJ1-5; a weak D match, TRBD1 (5 bases). Germline V gives CDR1 MGHRA, CDR2 YSYEKL. The V gene lost 5 bases and the J gene lost 5 bases, with 13 bases spanning the gap. The CDR3 has 14 residues.

The rearrangement uses TRBV6-5 and TRBJ1-1; TRBD1 aligns across 7 bases. CDR1 MNHEY and CDR2 SVGAGI come from the germline V gene. V was clipped by 3 bases and J by 10 bases; unmatched bases: 8. This CDR3 contains 13 residues. CDR3 coding DNA: TGTGCCAGCAGTTATGACAGGGCAGTTCGAGCTTTCTTT. It is translated as CASSYDRAVRAFF.

The CDR3 DNA sequence: TGTGCCAGCAGTCCCGTCGGCGGGGGCACAGATACGCAGTATTTT. Protein sequence: CASSPVGGGTDTQYF. The chain combines TRBV5-4 with TRBJ2-3, with D perhaps TRBD2 (6 bases). This CDR3 region has 15 residues. V was pared by 5 bases and J by 1 base, with 14 bases between. Germline lookup yields CDR1 SGHNT and CDR2 YYREEE (reference sequence).

The gene calls are TRBV5-6 and TRBJ1-5; 9 bases align to TRBD1. The CDR3 is made up of 16 amino acids. Germline V CDR1 and CDR2: SGHDT, YYEEEE. V trimming: 1 base; J trimming: 1 base; junction bases outside the gene matches: 3. DNA of the CDR3: TGTGCCAGCAGCTTGAACAGGGGGCAAAGCAATCAGCCCCAGCATTTT. Translated: CASSLNRGQSNQPQHF. Full variable domain (remainder filled in from reference TRBV5-6 and TRBJ1-5): DAGVTQSPTHLIKTRGQQVTLRCSPKSGHDTVSWYQQALGQGPQFIFQYYEEEERQRGNFPDRFSGHQFPNYSSELNVNALLLGDSALYLCASSLNRGQSNQPQHFGDGTRLSIL.

Here the CDR3 DNA reads TGTGCCAGCAGTTTATCGACAGGAAACACTGAAGCTTTCTTT. Amino acid sequence: CASSLSTGNTEAFF. V usage is TRBV9 and J usage is TRBJ1-1; maybe TRBD1 (6 bases). The length of the CDR3 is 14 residues. V was shortened by 5 bases and J by 2 bases, with 13 bases between the two germline ends. Germline values: CDR1 SGDLS, CDR2 YYNGEE.

Only a few counts were recorded for this clone. The chain carries TRBV6-5 and TRBJ1-1; possibly TRBD1 for D (6 bases). The CDR3 consists of 15 residues. Germline V gene lookup returns CDR1 MNHEY and CDR2 SVGAGI. Trimming took 6 bases from V and 2 from J, leaving 16 bases between them. CDR3: CASSRGGQGNTEAFF. The CDR3 bases are TGTGCCAGCAGCCGCGGGGGACAAGGAAACACTGAAGCTTTCTTT.

The chain joins TRBV7-2 to TRBJ2-6, with D possibly being TRBD2 (7 bases). The CDR3 sequence is 16 residues long. Trimming removed 4 bases from V and 0 bases from J, with 10 bases in between. Germline V gives CDR1 SGHTA, CDR2 FQGNSA. CDR3 nucleotides: TGTGCCAGCAGCTGGAGGGGGGGCTCTGGGGCCAACGTCCTGACTTTC. Its translation: CASSWRGGSGANVLTF.

The CDR3, as DNA: TGTGCCAGCTCACCCAGGAGGACGGTTACTAGCACAGATACGCAGTATTTT. It encodes CASSPRRTVTSTDTQYF. The V and J genes are TRBV18 and TRBJ2-3; maybe TRBD2 (5 bases). Per the germline V gene, CDR1 is KGHSH and CDR2 is LQKENI. With 3 bases removed from V and 0 bases from J, the gap between germline ends came to 16 bases. CDR3 length equals 17 residues.

CDR3 amino acids: CASSLGQLQETQYF. CDR3 DNA sequence: TGTGCCAGCAGCCTTGGACAGCTACAAGAGACCCAGTACTTC. The chain employs TRBV5-6 and TRBJ2-5; a possible D gene is TRBD1 (6 bases). Per germline, CDR1 SGHDT and CDR2 YYEEEE. Deletions cut 4 bases from V and 2 bases from J, with 12 bases between. CDR3 length equals 14 residues.